This T cell receptor (beta chain) was profiled in a study of T cells after yellow fever vaccination. Across the whole study: Where fractions had low cell numbers, libraries were prepared from them with the SMART-Seq v4 Ultra Low Input RNA kit. Whole-study findings and limits: Most primary-vaccination clones reappeared after the booster (about 95% CD4, about 88% CD8). There was a possibility that FACS-sorted repertoires contained abundant clonotypes contaminating from the bulk population.

By 5'RACE template switching, TCR cDNA was produced, with a universal primer site and UMIs added in the process. TCRdb ran MiXCR on the 5' RACE reads and lists one entry per CDR3 protein. The sample shows approximately 110,000 distinct CDR3 sequences, 8.4% of them seen only once. This clonotype has at least ten counts. The antigen is unknown. After removal of 3 bases from V and 2 bases from J, the junction contained 13 bases not matched to a gene. CDR1 is SNHLY and CDR2 is FYNNEI in the germline V gene. CDR3 length equals 17 residues. The sample consisted of CD8+ T cells sorted from PBMCs, taken 45 days after the yellow fever booster vaccination. This TCR came from a man aged 30 to 45 who received the YFV17D yellow fever vaccine. The V gene is TRBV2, the J gene TRBJ2-7; 7 nucleotides align to TRBD2. The CDR3 DNA sequence: TGTGCCAGCAGTGAGGCGGGAGCGCCTCGGAGTCCCTACGAGCAGTACTTC. It encodes CASSEAGAPRSPYEQYF. The full variable domain, rest sourced from reference TRBV2 and TRBJ2-7, is EPEVTQTPSHQVTQMGQEVILRCVPISNHLYFYWYRQILGQKVEFLVSFYNNEISEKSEIFDDQFSVERPDGSNFTLKIRSTKLEDSAMYFCASSEAGAPRSPYEQYFGPGTRLTVT.